The text below deals with one TCR beta chain. The antigen remains undetermined. V lost 4 bases and J lost 1, with 11 bases in between. The CDR3 has 15 amino acids. Germline V CDR1 and CDR2: SGHRS, YFSETQ. The sample originates from a study of neurological immune-mediated disorders. Regarding the study as a whole: The expanded clones of different subjects shared no CDR3 amino acid sequences (suggesting private repertoires in all groups). The highest TCR clonal expansion occurred in HTLV-1-associated myelopathy; multiple sclerosis fell below healthy controls.

By 5'RACE with 10-nucleotide random UMIs, the cDNA was made. TCRdb analysed the 5' RACE reads with MiXCR anew, one entry per CDR3 protein. The table shows 50,000 to 70,000 distinct CDR3 sequences, with around 3.1% occurring only once. Sequences were obtained from PBMCs. The chain recombines TRBV5-1 with TRBJ2-2, with D perhaps matching TRBD1 (7 bases). The sequence came from a middle-aged man with multiple sclerosis. Here the CDR3 reads CASSPGDRNTGELFF. The CDR3, as DNA: TGCGCCAGCAGCCCGGGGGACAGGAACACCGGGGAGCTGTTTTTT.